Listed below are T cell receptor beta chains from one sample, sequenced in a study of blood T cells in healthy people across ages. One entry per CDR3 protein, called by TCRdb with MiXCR from the 5' RACE reads. The sample yields about 1.8 million distinct CDR3 sequences, just under 50% seen once. The material sequenced was blood. The receptors here all came from a woman aged 40 to 49 in good health. Both conserved end residues are part of each CDR3. The D gene is left open where the match is weak. Size tells how often a clone was seen (once, few, many) or the class of an expanded clone, and some rows leave it out.

D gene | J gene | V gene | clone size | CDR3 protein | CDR3 DNA
TRBD1 | TRBJ2-1 | TRBV4-3 | - | CASSQDRRAGGTNEQFF | TGCGCCAGCAGCCAAGATCGCCGGGCAGGGGGAACTAATGAGCAGTTCTTC
- | TRBJ2-3 | TRBV7-2 | - | CASSSRPMAPASTDTQYF | TGTGCCAGCAGCTCCCGGCCCATGGCCCCAGCTAGCACAGATACGCAGTATTTT
- | TRBJ2-1 | TRBV6-5 | few | CASSYGSFYNEQFF | TGTGCCAGCAGTTACGGGTCTTTCTACAATGAGCAGTTCTTC
TRBD1 | TRBJ2-1 | TRBV3-1 | - | CASSQGQGFDEQFF | TGTGCCAGCAGCCAAGGACAGGGTTTCGATGAGCAGTTCTTC
TRBD2 | TRBJ2-3 | TRBV27 | - | CASSGIAGGPTDTQYF | TGTGCCAGCAGTGGGATAGCGGGGGGTCCCACAGATACGCAGTATTTT
- | TRBJ2-5 | TRBV28 | - | CASSRGPLGETQYF | TGTGCCAGCAGTCGCGGGCCCCTCGGGGAGACCCAGTACTTC
TRBD2 | TRBJ2-3 | TRBV13 | - | CASSLARGGPTDTQYF | TGTGCCAGCAGCTTAGCTCGCGGGGGACCCACAGATACGCAGTATTTT
TRBD2 | TRBJ2-1 | TRBV7-9 | few | CASSNLAGGINEQFF | TGTGCCAGCAGCAATTTAGCGGGGGGGATCAATGAGCAGTTCTTC
TRBD2 | TRBJ2-5 | TRBV6-5 | - | CASSYGLAGGRGVNEQYF | TGTGCCAGCAGTTACGGCTTAGCGGGGGGACGAGGGGTCAATGAGCAGTACTTC
- | TRBJ2-3 | TRBV4-1 | few | CASSQEKAAGTDTQYF | TGCGCCAGCAGCCAAGAGAAGGCCGCTGGCACAGATACGCAGTATTTT
- | TRBJ2-5 | TRBV28 | - | CASTQISGGVQYF | TGTGCCAGCACCCAAATCTCAGGGGGGGTTCAGTACTTC
- | TRBJ1-2 | TRBV6-5 | - | CASSKTTGQGYGYTF | TGTGCCAGCAGTAAAACGACGGGGCAGGGCTATGGCTACACCTTC
- | TRBJ2-1 | TRBV6-1 | - | CAGWGQGMGNEQFF | TGTGCCGGGTGGGGTCAGGGAATGGGGAATGAGCAGTTCTTC
- | TRBJ2-7 | TRBV6-2/TRBV6-3 | - | CASSYRGESYEQYF | TGTGCCAGCAGTTACCGGGGTGAGTCCTACGAGCAGTACTTC
TRBD1 | TRBJ1-1 | TRBV28 | - | CASSQLGQGKSTEAFF | TGTGCCAGCAGTCAACTCGGACAGGGGAAAAGCACTGAAGCTTTCTTT
- | TRBJ2-7 | TRBV6-1 | few | CASSLRGIEQYF | TGTGCCAGCAGTCTCCGAGGGATCGAGCAGTACTTC
- | TRBJ2-1 | TRBV7-8 | - | CASSSLPGLEEWFF | TGTGCCAGCAGCTCTCTTCCGGGACTGGAAGAGTGGTTCTTC
- | TRBJ2-1 | TRBV27 | few | CASSLQQGAYNEQFF | TGTGCCAGCAGTTTGCAGCAGGGAGCCTACAATGAGCAGTTCTTC